The source of this T cell receptor beta chain is a study of CD8 T cells in ankylosing spondylitis. Study-level points and caveats: Existing reports had already noted some motif variants in reactive arthritis synovial fluid and blood.

Many counts were recorded for this clonotype. What it binds is unknown. TCRdb reanalysed the 5' RACE reads using MiXCR and keeps one entry per CDR3 protein. Here the sample spans roughly 230,000 distinct CDR3 sequences, 8.2% being singletons. Material for sequencing was blood, either unsorted or a sorted T cell fraction (not recorded which). The receptor was derived from a female donor with ankylosing spondylitis or in good health (not recorded which).

CDR3 region: CASSQGPTQETQYF. The CDR3 DNA sequence: TGTGCCAGCAGCCAAGGTCCCACCCAAGAGACCCAGTACTTC. The rearrangement uses TRBV3-1 and TRBJ2-5; D gene uncertain. From germline, CDR1 is LGHDT and CDR2 YNNKEL (reference sequence). Trimming removed 1 base at V and 1 base at J, with 7 bases between. The CDR3 length is 14 residues.